These 6 T cell receptor beta chains were sequenced from one sample in a study of blood T cell repertoires in COVID-19. Produced via immunoSEQ multiplex PCR; TCRdb's table is partial and in-frame only. The repertoire holds around 140,000 clones, with roughly 89% as singletons. The specimen sequenced was peripheral blood. The source of these receptors is a man between 60 and 75 years old with active or convalescent COVID-19.

V is TRBV27 and J is TRBJ2-7; 7 bases are a match to TRBD2. The CDR3 spans 14 residues. Germline V gives CDR1 MNHEY, CDR2 SMNVEV (reference sequence). With 5 bases clipped from V and 2 bases from J, the junction kept 6 bases outside the gene matches. The CDR3 bases are TGTGCCAGCAGTCGACCGGGACTACCCTACGAGCAGTACTTC. It is translated as CASSRPGLPYEQYF.

The CDR3 coding sequence is TGTGCCAGCTCCCTAGACAGGGGTCCCTACAATGAGCAGTTCTTC. Translation gives CASSLDRGPYNEQFF. The chain carries TRBV9 and TRBJ2-1; 8 nucleotides line up with TRBD1. V shed 7 bases, J shed 2 bases, and the junction held 8 bases outside the gene matches. This CDR3 has 15 amino acids. From germline, CDR1 is SGDLS and CDR2 YYNGEE.

The gene calls are TRBV5-6 and TRBJ2-5; TRBD1 matches 8 bases. CDR1 SGHDT and CDR2 YYEEEE come from the germline V gene. The CDR3 contains 14 residues. Trimming removed 4 bases from V and 5 bases from J; junction bases left unmatched: 7. The CDR3, as DNA: TGTGCCAGCAGCCGCCCTACAGGGGGGGAGACCCAGTACTTC. Its translation is CASSRPTGGETQYF.

The chain employs TRBV7-6 and TRBJ2-1; weak D call: TRBD2 (5 bases). CDR1 and CDR2 (germline): SGHVS, FNYEAQ. Trimming cost V 5 bases and J 8 bases, with 16 bases left between them. The CDR3 length is 14 residues. CDR3 loop: CASSLRPSWHEQFF. DNA of the CDR3: TGTGCCAGCAGCCTAAGGCCTAGCTGGCATGAGCAGTTCTTC.

The chain employs TRBV10-2 and TRBJ2-1; 7 bases match TRBD2. The CDR3 is 14 residues long. The ends lost 10 bases at V and 2 bases at J; junction bases unmatched: 8. Germline V lookup: CDR1 WSHSY, CDR2 SAAADI. CDR3 DNA sequence: TGCGCCACCTCGAGAGGGACTACCTACAATGAGCAGTTCTTC. It translates to CATSRGTTYNEQFF.

The chain is built from TRBV3-1 (or the pseudogene TRBV3-2) and TRBJ1-2; D unclear. V was shortened by 1 base and J by 0 bases, with 6 bases between the two germline ends. Looked up from germline, CDR1 is LGHDT and CDR2 is YNNKEL (reference sequence). There are 14 residues in the CDR3. For the CDR3, the DNA is TGTGCCAGCAGCCAAGGGCCAGCTAACTATGGCTACACCTTC. It codes for CASSQGPANYGYTF.